This T cell receptor (beta chain) was found in a study of T-cell reconstitution after alpha-beta-depleted transplantation in children. For this clonotype: Its antigen is still unknown. Just one base apart from a much larger clone, this may be a read error.

With 8 bases removed from V and 6 bases from J, the gap between germline ends came to 16 bases. The CDR3 is 13 residues long. The germline V gene encodes CDR1 ENHRY and CDR2 SYGVKD. Study results and caveats: The high TCRbeta diversity at day 60 in some patients came from surviving recipient T cells and thymic progenitors. T cells produced anew were the main source of T-cell counts and diversity one year after transplant. Several hundred expanded graft clones reportedly were the source of alpha-beta T cells about two months after transplant.

A library of TCRbeta sequences, prepared with unique molecular identifiers, was generated. TCRdb re-called the PCR reads with MiXCR, one entry per CDR3 protein. The table lists 670,000 or so distinct CDR3 sequences, around 13% of them singletons. The chain joins TRBV10-3 to TRBJ1-1; possible D gene TRBD1, 5 bases. This clonotype was obtained from a girl aged 2 to 9 with congenital amegakaryocytic thrombocytopenia, due to receive a stem cell transplant. The specimen comprised PBMCs, sampled before TCRalphabeta/CD19-depleted stem cell transplant. This CDR3 reads CAIAGVRDAEAFF. The CDR3 nucleotides read TGTGCCATCGCAGGAGTTCGGGACGCTGAAGCTTTCTTT.